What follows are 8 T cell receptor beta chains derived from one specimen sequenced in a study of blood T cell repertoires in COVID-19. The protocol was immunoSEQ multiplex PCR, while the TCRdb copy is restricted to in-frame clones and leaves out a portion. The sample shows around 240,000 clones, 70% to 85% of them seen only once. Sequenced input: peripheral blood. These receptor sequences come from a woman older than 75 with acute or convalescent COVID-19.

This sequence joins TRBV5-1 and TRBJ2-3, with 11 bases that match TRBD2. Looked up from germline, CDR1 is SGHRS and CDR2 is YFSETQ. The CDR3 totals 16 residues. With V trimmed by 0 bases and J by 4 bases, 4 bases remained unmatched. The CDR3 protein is CASSLVLAGGADTQYF. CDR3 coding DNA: TGCGCCAGCAGCTTGGTGCTAGCGGGAGGTGCAGATACGCAGTATTTT. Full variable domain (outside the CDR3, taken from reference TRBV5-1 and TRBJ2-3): KAGVTQTPRYLIKTRGQQVTLSCSPISGHRSVSWYQQTPGQGLQFLFEYFSETQRNKGNFPGRFSGRQFSNSRSEMNVSTLELGDSALYLCASSLVLAGGADTQYFGPGTRLTVL.

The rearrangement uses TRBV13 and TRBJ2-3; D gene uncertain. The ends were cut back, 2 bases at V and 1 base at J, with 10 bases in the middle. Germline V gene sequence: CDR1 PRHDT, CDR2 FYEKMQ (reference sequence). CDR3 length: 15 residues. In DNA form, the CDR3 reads TGTGCCAGCAGCTTAATTGGGCACCGCACAGATACGCAGTATTTT. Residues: CASSLIGHRTDTQYF. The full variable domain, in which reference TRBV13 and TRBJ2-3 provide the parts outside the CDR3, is AAGVIQSPRHLIKEKRETATLKCYPIPRHDTVYWYQQGPGQDPQFLISFYEKMQSDKGSIPDRFSAQQFSDYHSELNMSSLELGDSALYFCASSLIGHRTDTQYFGPGTRLTVL.

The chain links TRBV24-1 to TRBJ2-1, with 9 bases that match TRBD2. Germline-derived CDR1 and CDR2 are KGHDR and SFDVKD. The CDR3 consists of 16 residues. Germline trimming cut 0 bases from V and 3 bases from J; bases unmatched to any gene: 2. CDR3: CATSDLLTSGYNEQFF. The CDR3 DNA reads TGTGCCACCAGTGATTTGTTGACTAGCGGCTACAATGAGCAGTTCTTC.

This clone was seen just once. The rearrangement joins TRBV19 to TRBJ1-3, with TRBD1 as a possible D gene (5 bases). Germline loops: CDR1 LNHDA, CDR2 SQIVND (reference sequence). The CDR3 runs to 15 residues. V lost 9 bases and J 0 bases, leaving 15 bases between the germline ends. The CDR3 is CASKTQGNSGNTIYF. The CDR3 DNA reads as TGTGCCAGCAAGACCCAGGGTAACTCTGGAAACACCATATATTTT. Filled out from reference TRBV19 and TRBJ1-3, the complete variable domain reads DGGITQSPKYLFRKEGQNVTLSCEQNLNHDAMYWYRQDPGQGLRLIYYSQIVNDFQKGDIAEGYSVSREKKESFPLTVTSAQKNPTAFYLCASKTQGNSGNTIYFGEGSWLTVV.

Here the CDR3 DNA reads TGTGCCAGCAGTTTAGGACAGGGGATTTTTAACACTGAAGCTTTCTTT. Protein product: CASSLGQGIFNTEAFF. The chain couples TRBV6-5 to TRBJ1-1, with 9 bases aligning to TRBD1. The CDR3 runs 16 residues. Germline CDR1 reads MNHEY; CDR2 reads SVGAGI. Unmatched junction bases numbered 8, after V lost 4 bases and J lost 2 bases.

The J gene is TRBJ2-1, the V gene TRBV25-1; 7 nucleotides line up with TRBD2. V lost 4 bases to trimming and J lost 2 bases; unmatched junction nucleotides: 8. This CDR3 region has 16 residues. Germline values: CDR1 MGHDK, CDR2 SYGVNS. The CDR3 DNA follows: TGTGCCAGCAGTGTGTCAGGGCGGGGGACCTACAATGAGCAGTTCTTC. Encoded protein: CASSVSGRGTYNEQFF.

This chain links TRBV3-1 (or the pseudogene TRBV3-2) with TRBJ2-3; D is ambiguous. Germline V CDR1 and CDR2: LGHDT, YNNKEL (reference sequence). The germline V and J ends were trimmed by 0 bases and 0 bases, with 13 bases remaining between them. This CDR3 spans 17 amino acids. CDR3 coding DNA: TGTGCCAGCAGCCAAGATCTCACAAAATATAGCACAGATACGCAGTATTTT. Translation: CASSQDLTKYSTDTQYF.

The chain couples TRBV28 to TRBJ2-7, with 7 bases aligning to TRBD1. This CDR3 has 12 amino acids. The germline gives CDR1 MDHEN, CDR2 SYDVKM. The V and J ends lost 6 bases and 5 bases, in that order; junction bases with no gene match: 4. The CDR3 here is CASSQGQHEQYF. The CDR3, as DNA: TGTGCCAGCAGCCAGGGACAGCACGAGCAGTACTTC.